This TCR beta chain was sequenced in a study of blood T cells in healthy people across ages. This clonotype was counted a single time. A second PCR, run for about 6 to 12 cycles, used a sample-barcoded 5' primer plus a J-beta primer mix. MiXCR, applied by TCRdb to the 5' RACE reads, yields one record per CDR3 protein. Found here are about 830,000 distinct CDR3 sequences, approximately 65% of them singletons; the top ten hold about 27%. The sequenced material came from blood. This receptor was obtained from a man in his thirties or forties in good health.

This CDR3 reads CSAPTPRPDTQYF. In DNA, the CDR3 is TGCAGTGCTCCTACCCCTCGCCCAGATACGCAGTATTTT. The J gene is TRBJ2-3, the V gene TRBV20-1, with D unclear. The length of the CDR3 is 13 residues. Germline CDR1 reads DFQATT; CDR2 reads SNEGSKA (reference sequence). V lost 5 bases and J lost 4, with 13 bases in between.